This T cell receptor beta chain appears in the sequencing data of a study of blood T cell repertoires in COVID-19. Overall study: Italy, Spain and the United States were the sources of the convalescent and acute COVID-19 samples. T cells, B-cell-depleted T cells, or PBMCs supplied cDNA or gDNA.

The V end lost 3 bases, the J end lost 4 bases, and 13 bases lay between the germline ends. Germline CDR1 is KGHDR and CDR2 is SFDVKD. This CDR3 comprises 15 residues. In the source study's methods: Amplified reference gene primers provided the basis for estimating nucleated cell counts. The repertoire was sequenced with immunoSEQ multiplex PCR; TCRdb's copy has only in-frame clones and lacks some. The DNA was the basis for D and trimming; V, J and clone size are from that table. This sample has 100,000 or so clones; roughly 85% occur once, and the top ten carry about 1.8%. The chain joins TRBV24-1 to TRBJ2-3; maybe TRBD2 (5 bases). Sequencing input: peripheral blood. The clonotype was recovered from a woman in her 70s with active or convalescent COVID-19. In DNA form, the CDR3 reads TGTGCCACCAGTGATCCCAAGGACTCTCCAGATACGCAGTATTTT. It specifies CATSDPKDSPDTQYF.